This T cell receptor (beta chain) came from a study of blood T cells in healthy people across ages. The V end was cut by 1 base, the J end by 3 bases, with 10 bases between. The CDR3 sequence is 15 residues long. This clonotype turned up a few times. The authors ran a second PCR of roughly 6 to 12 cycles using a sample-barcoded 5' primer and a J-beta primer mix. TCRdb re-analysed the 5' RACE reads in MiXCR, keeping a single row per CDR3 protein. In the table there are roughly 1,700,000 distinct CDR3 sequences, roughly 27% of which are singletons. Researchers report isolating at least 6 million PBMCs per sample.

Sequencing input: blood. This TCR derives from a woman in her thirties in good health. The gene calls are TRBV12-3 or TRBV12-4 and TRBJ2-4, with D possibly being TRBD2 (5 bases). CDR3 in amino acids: CASSLVGVGKNIQYF. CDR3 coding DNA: TGTGCCAGCAGTTTAGTGGGAGTTGGCAAAAACATTCAGTACTTC.